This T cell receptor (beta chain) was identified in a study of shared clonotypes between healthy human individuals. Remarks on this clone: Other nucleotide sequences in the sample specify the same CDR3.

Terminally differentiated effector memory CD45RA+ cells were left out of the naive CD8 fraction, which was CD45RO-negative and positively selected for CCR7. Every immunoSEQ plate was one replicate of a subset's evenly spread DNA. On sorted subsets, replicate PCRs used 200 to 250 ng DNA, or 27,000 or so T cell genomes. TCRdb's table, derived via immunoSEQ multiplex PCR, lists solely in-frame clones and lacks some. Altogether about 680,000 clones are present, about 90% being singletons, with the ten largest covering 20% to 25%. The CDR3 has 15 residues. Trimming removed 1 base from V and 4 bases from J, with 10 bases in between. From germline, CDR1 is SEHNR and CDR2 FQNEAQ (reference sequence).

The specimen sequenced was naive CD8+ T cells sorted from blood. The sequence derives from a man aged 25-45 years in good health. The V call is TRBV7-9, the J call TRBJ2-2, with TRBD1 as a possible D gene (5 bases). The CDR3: CASSLGQGSTGELFF. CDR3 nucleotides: TGTGCCAGCAGCTTAGGGCAGGGTTCCACCGGGGAGCTGTTTTTT.